One sample yielded the 3 T cell receptor beta chains listed below, sequenced in a study of circulating and synovial CD4+ cells in juvenile arthritis. The repertoire was sequenced with immunoSEQ multiplex PCR; TCRdb's copy has only in-frame clones and lacks some. The data hold 25,000 to 35,000 clones, with 93% observed a single time. Material: CD4+ T cells from blood. The receptors were sampled from a human donor with juvenile idiopathic arthritis.

The chain links TRBV29-1 to TRBJ2-2; D remains unclear. The length of the CDR3 is 13 residues. Trimming removed 5 bases from V and 3 bases from J, with 10 bases in between. Germline loops: CDR1 SQVTM, CDR2 ANQGSEA. The CDR3 loop is CSVWARYTGELFF. CDR3 bases: TGCAGCGTTTGGGCCAGGTACACCGGGGAGCTGTTTTTT.

The gene calls are TRBV5-6 and TRBJ2-4; no clear D gene. This CDR3 spans 14 amino acids. Trimming took 0 bases from V and 2 from J, leaving 6 bases between them. CDR1 SGHDT and CDR2 YYEEEE come from the germline V gene. In DNA form, the CDR3 reads TGTGCCAGCAGCTTGGCGCGGTCCAAAAACATTCAGTACTTC. This sequence encodes CASSLARSKNIQYF.

Comment on this clone: Other DNA sequences in this sample translate to the same CDR3. This sequence joins TRBV20-1 and TRBJ2-3; D uncertain. The CDR3 consists of 11 residues. Trimming cost V 2 bases and J 6 bases, with 6 bases left between them. CDR1 is DFQATT and CDR2 is SNEGSKA in the germline V gene (reference sequence). The CDR3 nucleotides are TGCAGTGCTAGACCCGGGGATACGCAGTATTTT. Protein product: CSARPGDTQYF.